Given below is one T cell receptor (beta chain) in context. Every naive CD8 library was made from between roughly 18,000 and 1,100,000 sorted cells with 10%, 30% or 50% RNA. Naive CD8 T cell sorting was performed on the CD8+CD4-CCR7+CD45RA+ phenotype. MiXCR, run by TCRdb on the PCR reads, gives a single entry per CDR3 protein. The sample has under 800,000 distinct CDR3 sequences; about 25% are singletons. This entry belongs to a study of molecular identifiers for immune sequencing clone quantification. This TCR was sampled from a human donor in good health. Some libraries in this study had Jurkat cell RNA spiked in. Sequencing was performed on naive CD8+ T cells from blood, with Jurkat cell RNA spiked in. The subset: FACS-sorted CD8+CD4-CCR7+CD45RA+ naive T cells.

The CDR3 coding sequence is TGTGCCAGCAGCACAAGCGGGGCCGGGGAGCTGTTTTTT. It codes for CASSTSGAGELFF. V and J are TRBV7-9 and TRBJ2-2, with 7 bases lining up with TRBD2. The CDR3 contains 13 residues. The J segment lost 6 bases and the V segment lost 5 bases, leaving 3 bases of the junction unmatched. Germline CDR1 and CDR2: SEHNR and FQNEAQ (reference sequence).